This TCR beta chain was captured by sequencing in a study of CD8+ T cells in alopecia areata. Study observations and caveats: Expanded CD8+ clones among the top 100, as well as scalp clonality, were significantly decreased by tofacitinib. Throughout tofacitinib, many expanded lesional clones continued to persist in scalp and blood.

Investigators isolated RNA and reverse transcribed it into cDNA to act as the sequencing template. Measured with immunoSEQ multiplex PCR; TCRdb has only the in-frame clones, and not every one. This table has under 350,000 clones, 55% to 75% appearing once. This clone has just one count. Its antigen is unknown. Treatment indicated: oral pan-JAK inhibitor, 5-10 mg twice daily. Obtained from alopecia areata patients were lesional scalp punch biopsies along with peripheral blood. A FACSAria was used to sort CD4+ and CD8+ T cells. These cells came from PBMCs. The CDR3 has 14 residues. Germline CDR1 is SGHTA and CDR2 is FQGNSA. V lost 5 bases, J lost 4 bases, and 12 bases lay in between.

The chain joins TRBV7-2 to TRBJ2-1; D is unclear. This specimen consisted of CD4+ T cells sorted from blood, obtained at week 24, from a patient treated with tofacitinib. This TCR was sampled from a human donor with alopecia areata. The DNA of the CDR3 is TGTGCCAGCAGCCCTTTTCCCTTTTACAATGAGCAGTTCTTC. It yields the protein CASSPFPFYNEQFF.